The rows below give T cell receptor beta chains drawn from one sample of a study of T cell repertoires in cytomegalovirus infection. Antigens of these TCRs are unknown. TCRdb reanalysed the reads using MiXCR and keeps one entry per CDR3 protein. This sample has 7,100 or so distinct CDR3 sequences, with 45% to 60% found just once. The material sequenced was PBMCs, sequenced either directly or after in vitro stimulation (not recorded which). The receptor set was obtained from a human donor in good health (CMV status not recorded). Some clones in this sample may be carry-over from other donors' samples. CDR3s include the opening cysteine and the closing phenylalanine or tryptophan. Each record gives: V gene, J gene, D gene, clone size, CDR3 DNA, CDR3 protein. D genes are given only for firm matches. Size values are once, few and many counts, or a class for expanded clones, and some rows have none.

TRBV12-3/TRBV12-4,TRBJ1-5,-,few,TGTGCCAGTCAAGCGCGGGCTAGCAATCAGCCCCAGCATTTT,CASQARASNQPQHF
TRBV27,TRBJ2-5,-,-,TGTTCCAGCCTTTTGGGGTCGATGCCGGAGACCCCTTACTTC,CSSLLGSMPETPYF
TRBV7-3,TRBJ2-1,-,medium-sized,TGTGCCAGCAGCTTAGGGAGTTACAATGAGCAGTTCTTC,CASSLGSYNEQFF
TRBV19,TRBJ2-7,-,-,TGTGCCAGTAGTAGACAGAAGAGCTCCTACGAGCAGTACTTC,CASSRQKSSYEQYF
TRBV27,TRBJ1-4,-,-,TGTGCCAGCAGTCCCTTGGGAACTAATGAAAAACTGTTTTTT,CASSPLGTNEKLFF
TRBV7-6,TRBJ1-5,-,-,TGTGCCAGCAGCCACGAAACATACAGCAATCACCCCCAGCATTTC,CASSHETYSNHPQHF
TRBV28,TRBJ1-1,-,-,TGTGCCAGCAAGGACGTGAACACTGAAGCTTTCTTT,CASKDVNTEAFF
TRBV12-3/TRBV12-4,TRBJ1-5,-,few,TGTGCCAGCAGTTTATGGGGGAATCAGCCCCAGCATTTT,CASSLWGNQPQHF
TRBV11-2,TRBJ2-2,-,-,TGTGCCAGCAGCTTAAAAGGCCCGAACACCGGGGAGCTGTTTTTT,CASSLKGPNTGELFF
TRBV27,TRBJ2-3,-,-,TGTGCCAGGCAGGGTGATACGCAGTATTTT,CARQGDTQYF
TRBV7-3,TRBJ2-1,TRBD1,-,TGTGCCAGCAGCTTTAGGACAGGGGGCTCCTACAATGAGCAGTTCTTC,CASSFRTGGSYNEQFF
TRBV27,TRBJ1-2,-,-,TGTGCCAGCAGTTATAATCAGGGGCATAACTATTGCTACCCCTTC,CASSYNQGHNYCYPF
TRBV7-2,TRBJ2-1,TRBD2,-,TGTGCCAGCAGCAAGGCGGGAGTACTGAATGAGCAGTTCTTC,CASSKAGVLNEQFF
TRBV7-2,TRBJ2-3,-,-,TGTGCCAGCAGCCCGGAGGGGGGAGAGGTATTAGATACGCAGTATTTT,CASSPEGGEVLDTQYF
TRBV11-2,TRBJ2-7,TRBD2,-,TGTGCCAGCAGCTTAGGACTAGCGGGGGTTTACGAGCAGTACTTC,CASSLGLAGVYEQYF
TRBV4-1,TRBJ2-3,TRBD2,-,TGCGCCAGCAGCCAAACTAGCGGCGCCACAGATACGCAGTATTTT,CASSQTSGATDTQYF
TRBV19,TRBJ2-1,TRBD2,-,TGTGCCACCTCCGAGACTAGCGCTAATGAGCAGTTCTTC,CATSETSANEQFF
TRBV7-9,TRBJ2-7,TRBD2,few,TGTGCCAGCAGCTTAGGTGAAGGACTAGCGGTCGGCTACGAGCAGTACTTC,CASSLGEGLAVGYEQYF
TRBV4-2,TRBJ1-5,-,many,TGTGCCAGCAGCCAAGTCAGAACTCTCAATCAGCCCCAGCATTTT,CASSQVRTLNQPQHF
TRBV7-9,TRBJ2-1,-,-,TGTGCCATCATCTTGTTGGGAATATCCACCTACACTGAGCAGTGCTTC,CAIILLGISTYTEQCF
TRBV7-3,TRBJ1-1,TRBD1,few,TGTGCCAGCAGCTGGACAGGGGGGTCCGTCGGGAACACTGAAGCTTTCTTT,CASSWTGGSVGNTEAFF
TRBV9,TRBJ1-2,-,-,TGTGCCAGCAGCGTAGGAGAGGGTCAGAATGGCTACACCTTC,CASSVGEGQNGYTF
TRBV27,TRBJ1-2,-,-,TGTGCCAGCCGTTTAAGCTGGAGTACGGCTACCGATGGCTCAACCTTC,CASRLSWSTATDGSTF
TRBV7-6,TRBJ1-1,-,-,TGTGCCAGCAGCCCTCGAAGGGACATGAAAAACACTGAAGCTTTCTTT,CASSPRRDMKNTEAFF
TRBV7-6,TRBJ1-1,-,-,TGTGCCAGCAGCTTAGGGGAGAACACTGAATCTTTATTT,CASSLGENTESLF
TRBV10-3,TRBJ2-1,TRBD2,-,TGTGCCATCAGTGAGTGGACTAGCGGGGGTTACTACAATGAGCAGTTCTTC,CAISEWTSGGYYNEQFF
TRBV12-3/TRBV12-4,TRBJ1-1,TRBD1,-,TGTGCCAGAAGCCCACCGACAGGGGTTAACACTGAAGATTTCTTT,CARSPPTGVNTEDFF
TRBV7-2,TRBJ1-6,-,-,TGTGCCAGCAGCTCTCCTTTTAGTAATTCGTCACCCCTCCACTTT,CASSSPFSNSSPLHF
TRBV19,TRBJ2-3,TRBD2,-,TGTGCCAGTAGCCAGACTAGCGGACGGGATACGCAGTATTTT,CASSQTSGRDTQYF
TRBV7-2,TRBJ2-2,-,-,TGTGCCAGCAGCCCATTGTATTCAACCGGGGAGCTGTTTTTT,CASSPLYSTGELFF
TRBV20-1,TRBJ1-1,-,-,TGCAGTGCTAGAGGCGGCAGGGGACGGTCTGTAACGAACACTGAAGCTTTCTTT,CSARGGRGRSVTNTEAFF
TRBV6-6,TRBJ2-7,TRBD1,many,TGTGCCAGCAGTTACGGGACAGGGATAAGCTCCTACGAGCAGTACTTC,CASSYGTGISSYEQYF
TRBV7-3,TRBJ1-1,TRBD1,many,TGTGCCAGCAGCCCCACAGGGGGCGAGGCTGAAGCTTTCTTT,CASSPTGGEAEAFF
TRBV6-4,TRBJ2-2,-,-,TGTGCCAGCTCCTCGAGCCCCGGTACCGTGGAGCTGTTTTTT,CASSSSPGTVELFF
TRBV7-3,TRBJ1-1,-,many,TGTGCCAGCAGCGGGTGGGGCACTGAAGCTTTCTTT,CASSGWGTEAFF
TRBV9,TRBJ2-1,-,-,TGTGCCAGCAGCCCCCGAGGAAGCGGGTGGGTCTACAATGAGCAGTTCTTC,CASSPRGSGWVYNEQFF